What follows are 31 T cell receptor beta chains derived from one specimen sequenced in a study of PD-1 blockade in mismatch repair-deficient tumors. Using immunoSEQ multiplex PCR, the repertoire was profiled, and TCRdb retains in-frame clones only, with some absent. The repertoire includes thousands of clones, 80% to 90% of them detected once, and about 12% sits in the top ten. The antigens these receptors bind are not known. The time point is: 10-day in vitro stimulation with candidate neoantigen peptide 7. Sequences were derived from cells cultured in vitro, sampled from a patient treated with pembrolizumab. These TCRs come from an adult with mismatch repair-deficient cancer.

The chain links TRBV19 to TRBJ1-1; D is undetermined. Trimming took 6 bases from V and 6 from J, leaving 20 bases between them. The CDR3 consists of 15 residues. Germline V gene data show CDR1 as LNHDA and CDR2 as SQIVND (reference sequence). The CDR3 loop is CASRSGRSHGAEAFF. The CDR3, as DNA: TGTGCCAGTAGGAGCGGGAGGTCGCACGGCGCTGAAGCTTTCTTT.

This clone was counted a single time. The V gene is TRBV30, the J gene TRBJ2-7; D perhaps matches TRBD1 (5 bases). Germline CDR1 and CDR2: GTSNPN and SVGIG (reference sequence). The V and J ends lost 2 bases and 1 base respectively, with 15 bases between them. The CDR3 spans 15 residues. The CDR3 sequence: CAWSPLGAQSYEQYF. In DNA form, the CDR3 reads TGTGCCTGGAGTCCCCTTGGGGCCCAATCCTACGAGCAGTACTTC.

This chain connects TRBV5-1 to TRBJ2-7, with 8 bases that match TRBD1. V lost 2 bases and J lost 1; bases outside the gene matches: 5. This CDR3 contains 15 residues. CDR1 is SGHRS, CDR2 YFSETQ, per germline. CDR3 DNA: TGCGCCAGCAGCTTTGGACAGGGCTGGTCCTACGAGCAGTACTTC. Translation: CASSFGQGWSYEQYF.

The chain carries TRBV30 and TRBJ1-3; TRBD1 might be the D (6 bases). V lost 0 bases to trimming and J lost 8 bases, with 17 bases between them. The CDR3 is 15 amino acids. Per germline, CDR1 GTSNPN and CDR2 SVGIG (reference sequence). The CDR3, as DNA: TGTGCCTGGAGTGTAAGAACAGGGCGGAGGGACACCATATATTTT. Amino acids: CAWSVRTGRRDTIYF.

The CDR3 is CASGLRDTDTQYF. The CDR3 DNA follows: TGTGCCAGCGGTCTTAGGGACACAGATACGCAGTATTTT. The chain has TRBV7-9 and TRBJ2-3, with no clear D. This CDR3 has 13 amino acids. V was cut by 8 bases and J by 2 bases, with 11 bases left in between. Germline loops: CDR1 SEHNR, CDR2 FQNEAQ (reference sequence). Looking up the rest from reference TRBV7-9 and TRBJ2-3 gives the full variable domain: DTGVSQNPRHKITKRGQNVTFRCDPISEHNRLYWYRQTLGQGPEFLTYFQNEAQLEKSRLLSDRFSAERPKGSFSTLEIQRTEQGDSAMYLCASGLRDTDTQYFGPGTRLTVL.

The genes are TRBV6-1 and TRBJ2-5, with D perhaps matching TRBD1 or TRBD2 (6 bases each). Germline V gives CDR1 MNHNS, CDR2 SASEGT. The CDR3 sequence is 17 residues long. Trimming took 0 bases from V and 5 from J, leaving 19 bases between them. The CDR3 protein is CASSEARWRGKGETQYF. The CDR3 nucleotides read TGTGCCAGCAGTGAAGCAAGGTGGAGGGGGAAGGGGGAGACCCAGTACTTC.

Only a few counts were recorded for this clone. The V call is TRBV7-9, the J call TRBJ1-3, with D uncertain. The germline V and J ends were trimmed by 4 bases and 3 bases, with 4 bases remaining between them. The germline gives CDR1 SEHNR, CDR2 FQNEAQ (reference sequence). CDR3 size: 12 residues. The CDR3 region has the DNA TGTGCCAGCAGCTCGCATGGAAACACCATATATTTT. Residues: CASSSHGNTIYF.

V is TRBV10-3 and J is TRBJ2-3, with D maybe TRBD1 (6 bases). V lost 4 bases, J lost 9 bases, and 17 bases lay in between. The germline CDR1 and CDR2 sequences are ENHRY and SYGVKD. There are 14 residues in the CDR3. In nucleotides, the CDR3 is TGTGCCATCAGTGGAACAGGGCCCTCACCGACGCAGTATTTT. This sequence encodes CAISGTGPSPTQYF.

The chain carries TRBV4-2 and TRBJ1-5; 8 nucleotides agree with TRBD1. There are 15 residues in the CDR3. The ends lost 1 base at V and 7 bases at J; junction bases unmatched: 6. Germline-derived CDR1 and CDR2 are LGHNA and YNFKEQ. CDR3 residues: CASSQGQGARQPQHF. The DNA of the CDR3 is TGTGCCAGCAGCCAAGGTCAGGGGGCGCGACAGCCCCAGCATTTT.

The chain uses TRBV7-3 and TRBJ1-2; unclear D gene. CDR1 is SGHTA, CDR2 FQGTGA, per germline. The CDR3 is 13 residues long. V was cut by 2 bases and J by 7 bases, with 11 bases left in between. For the CDR3, the DNA is TGTGCCAGCAGCTTAGGCCCGAGGCTTGGCTACACCTTC. This codes for CASSLGPRLGYTF.

The V call is TRBV6-4, the J call TRBJ2-2, with D unresolved. Looked up from germline, CDR1 is MRHNA and CDR2 is SNTAGT. The ends were cut back, 0 bases at V and 1 base at J, with 9 bases in the middle. This CDR3 comprises 16 residues. CDR3 sequence: CASSDSAQENTGELFF. As DNA, the CDR3 is TGTGCCAGCAGTGACTCGGCGCAGGAGAACACCGGGGAGCTGTTTTTT.

The rearrangement links TRBV19 to TRBJ1-5; D is perhaps TRBD1 (6 bases). The CDR3 length is 13 residues. V was shortened by 8 bases and J by 6 bases, with 14 bases between the two germline ends. Looked up from germline, CDR1 is LNHDA and CDR2 is SQIVND (reference sequence). Here the CDR3 DNA reads TGTGCCAGTCGCAGGGGAAGCGGTCAGCCCCAGCATTTT. Residues: CASRRGSGQPQHF.

V and J are TRBV5-6 and TRBJ1-2, with D possibly being TRBD1 (5 bases). The germline CDR1 and CDR2 sequences are SGHDT and YYEEEE. This CDR3 region has 15 residues. V lost 0 bases to trimming and J lost 2 bases, with 11 bases between them. The CDR3 sequence is CASSLVSRDNYGYTF. The CDR3 DNA follows: TGTGCCAGCAGCTTGGTATCCCGGGACAACTATGGCTACACCTTC.

This rearrangement joins TRBV27 to TRBJ2-2, with 11 bases lining up with TRBD1. V shed 4 bases, J shed 7 bases, and the junction held 2 bases outside the gene matches. The CDR3 length is 14 residues. In germline, CDR1 is MNHEY, CDR2 SMNVEV (reference sequence). CDR3 nucleotides: TGTGCCAGCAGTTGGACAGGGGGCCACGGGGAGCTGTTTTTT. Translation: CASSWTGGHGELFF.

The rearrangement links TRBV28 to TRBJ2-2; D not certain. Germline assignment: CDR1 MDHEN and CDR2 SYDVKM. The CDR3 totals 16 residues. Trimming removed 5 bases at V and 6 bases at J, with 19 bases between. CDR3 protein: CASSPLLHPNAGELFF. CDR3 DNA: TGTGCCAGCAGTCCTCTTTTACACCCCAATGCCGGGGAGCTGTTTTTT. Complete variable domain (other parts from reference TRBV28 and TRBJ2-2): DVKVTQSSRYLVKRTGEKVFLECVQDMDHENMFWYRQDPGLGLRLIYFSYDVKMKEKGDIPEGYSVSREKKERFSLILESASTNQTSMYLCASSPLLHPNAGELFFGEGSRLTVL.

The chain is built from TRBV9 and TRBJ1-2, with D perhaps matching TRBD1 (6 bases). CDR3 length equals 13 residues. The germline V gene encodes CDR1 SGDLS and CDR2 YYNGEE. V lost 3 bases and J lost 5, with 11 bases in between. The CDR3 sequence is CASSAQQGYGYTF. The CDR3 region has the DNA TGTGCCAGCAGCGCCCAACAGGGATATGGCTACACCTTC.

V and J are TRBV7-2 and TRBJ2-1; 8 bases agree with TRBD2. This CDR3 spans 16 amino acids. The V and J ends lost 1 base and 12 bases, in that order; junction bases with no gene match: 14. Looked up from germline, CDR1 is SGHTA and CDR2 is FQGNSA. The CDR3 DNA reads as TGTGCCAGCAGCTTAGACTCGGGAGGGCCTGTCGGGAGGCAGTTCTTC. It is translated as CASSLDSGGPVGRQFF.

The chain carries TRBV5-1 and TRBJ2-5; the D gene is possibly TRBD2 (5 bases). Germline V gene sequence: CDR1 SGHRS, CDR2 YFSETQ. The V end was cut by 2 bases, the J end by 5 bases, with 13 bases between. This CDR3 spans 14 amino acids. The DNA of the CDR3 is TGCGCCAGCAGCTTAAGTGCGGGCTCGGAGACCCAGTACTTC. Encoded protein: CASSLSAGSETQYF.

The chain employs TRBV6-6 and TRBJ2-1; possibly TRBD2 for D (6 bases). The CDR3 sequence is 15 residues long. V shed 6 bases and J shed 1 base, with 13 bases lying between them. Germline CDR1 MNHNY, CDR2 SVGAGI (reference sequence). The CDR3 nucleotides read TGTGCCAGCAGATTTGCGGGGAGATCCTACAATGAGCAGTTCTTC. Residues: CASRFAGRSYNEQFF.

The chain is built from TRBV27 and TRBJ2-3; a possible D gene is TRBD1 (5 bases). Trimming removed 4 bases from V and 4 bases from J, with 15 bases in between. The CDR3 sequence is 15 residues long. CDR1 MNHEY and CDR2 SMNVEV come from the germline V gene (reference sequence). This chain's CDR3 is CASSSPGRVSDTQYF. In DNA form, the CDR3 reads TGTGCCAGCAGTTCACCCGGCAGGGTCTCAGATACGCAGTATTTT.

This chain links TRBV7-2 with TRBJ2-2; D ambiguous. This CDR3 region has 15 residues. The ends were cut back, 5 bases at V and 1 base at J, with 11 bases in the middle. Per germline, CDR1 SGHTA and CDR2 FQGNSA. CDR3 DNA: TGTGCCAGCAGCGGATGGGCTTTGAACACCGGGGAGCTGTTTTTT. Translating gives CASSGWALNTGELFF.

The rearrangement links TRBV10-3 to TRBJ1-3; no firm D call. The CDR3 loop spans 13 amino acids. Germline CDR1 reads ENHRY; CDR2 reads SYGVKD. Between the trimmed V and J ends, which lost 6 bases and 1 base, there was a span of 7 bases. In DNA form, the CDR3 reads TGTGCCATCAGGACCTCATCTGGAAACACCATATATTTT. It specifies CAIRTSSGNTIYF.

The chain recombines TRBV7-9 with TRBJ2-3; D uncertain. Trimming removed 1 base from V and 1 base from J, with 3 bases in between. There are 13 residues in the CDR3. Germline V gene data show CDR1 as SEHNR and CDR2 as FQNEAQ (reference sequence). Written as DNA, the CDR3 is TGTGCCAGCAGCTTAGTGGGCACAGATACGCAGTATTTT. It codes for CASSLVGTDTQYF.

The rearrangement links TRBV9 to TRBJ1-2, with a weak D call TRBD1 (5 bases). From germline, CDR1 is SGDLS and CDR2 YYNGEE. Trimming pared 4 bases from V and 2 bases from J, leaving 18 bases between. This CDR3 has 16 residues. In DNA form, the CDR3 reads TGTGCCAGCAGCCCTCGCGGAGACAGCCCAAACTATGGCTACACCTTC. Its translation is CASSPRGDSPNYGYTF.

The chain has TRBV4-1 and TRBJ2-7; TRBD1 aligns across 7 bases. V was pared by 3 bases and J by 4 bases, with 9 bases of the junction left unmatched. Germline CDR1 is MGHRA and CDR2 is YSYEKL. CDR3 length equals 15 residues. CDR3 sequence: CASSHLDRFGYEQYF. CDR3 nucleotides: TGCGCCAGCAGCCACCTGGACAGGTTTGGGTACGAGCAGTACTTC.

The V call is TRBV27, the J call TRBJ1-1; TRBD1 is a possible D gene (5 bases). The length of the CDR3 is 14 residues. Germline loops: CDR1 MNHEY, CDR2 SMNVEV (reference sequence). The germline V and J ends were trimmed by 2 bases and 1 base, with 8 bases remaining between them. CDR3 loop: CASSLVQGNTEAFF. CDR3 in DNA: TGTGCCAGCAGTTTAGTTCAGGGGAACACTGAAGCTTTCTTT.

This chain uses TRBV6-1 with TRBJ2-4; 7 nucleotides line up with TRBD2. The CDR3 spans 17 residues. V dropped 2 bases and J dropped 0; count of bases not matched to a gene: 7. Germline CDR1 and CDR2: MNHNS and SASEGT. CDR3 loop: CASSERSGGTAKNIQYF. For the CDR3, the DNA is TGTGCCAGCAGTGAAAGATCGGGGGGTACAGCCAAAAACATTCAGTACTTC.

The chain couples TRBV27 to TRBJ1-3, with TRBD1 as a possible D gene (5 bases). The CDR3 has 16 amino acids. Germline CDR1 is MNHEY and CDR2 is SMNVEV (reference sequence). The V end was cut by 5 bases, the J end by 2 bases, with 16 bases between. CDR3 sequence reads: CASSVRDPSAGNTIYF. CDR3 in DNA: TGTGCCAGCAGTGTACGGGACCCTTCGGCTGGAAACACCATATATTTT.

V is TRBV10-3 and J is TRBJ2-5, with 8 bases identical to TRBD2. V lost 2 bases to trimming and J lost 3 bases; unmatched junction nucleotides: 5. The CDR3 length is 15 residues. Germline values: CDR1 ENHRY, CDR2 SYGVKD. CDR3 region: CAISEGSGTKETQYF. CDR3 coding DNA: TGTGCCATCAGTGAGGGTAGCGGGACTAAAGAGACCCAGTACTTC.

V and J are TRBV30 and TRBJ1-5, with D tentatively TRBD1 (6 bases). The CDR3 totals 17 residues. The ends were cut back, 0 bases at V and 1 base at J, with 16 bases in the middle. Germline V gene lookup returns CDR1 GTSNPN and CDR2 SVGIG (reference sequence). This CDR3 reads CAWSVRGRGASNQPQHF. CDR3 sequence (DNA): TGTGCCTGGAGTGTTCGGGGACGGGGGGCCAGCAATCAGCCCCAGCATTTT.

This chain uses TRBV5-4 with TRBJ2-1; tentatively, D is TRBD1 or TRBD2 (5 bases each). The ends were cut back, 4 bases at V and 9 bases at J, with 20 bases in the middle. This CDR3 contains 15 residues. Germline CDR1 is SGHNT and CDR2 is YYREEE (reference sequence). The CDR3 DNA follows: TGTGCCAGCAGCGGGTTGGGAGAGGGGCTTAGTGAGCAGTTCTTC. Translating it yields CASSGLGEGLSEQFF.